The 18 T cell receptor beta chains given below trace back to one sample, sequenced in a study of blood T cells in healthy people across ages. A second PCR of 7 to 11 cycles used a sample-barcoded 5' primer and a J-beta primer mix. TCRdb recomputed calls from the 5' RACE reads with MiXCR, one row per CDR3 protein. The sample carries roughly 500,000 distinct CDR3 sequences, 25% to 30% recorded once. The sequenced sample consisted of blood. These receptors came from a woman in her sixties or seventies in good health.

The V call is TRBV5-1, the J call TRBJ1-1, with a possible D match to TRBD1 (5 bases). The CDR3 has 12 residues. CDR1 and CDR2 (germline): SGHRS, YFSETQ. Deletions cut 7 bases from V and 6 bases from J, with 13 bases between. The DNA for the CDR3 is TGCGCCAGCTCCTGGGGGGTCTCTGAAGCTTTCTTT. This codes for CASSWGVSEAFF.

The chain joins TRBV5-1 to TRBJ2-2; D gene unclear. Trimming removed 10 bases from V and 0 bases from J, with 10 bases in between. The CDR3 has 13 amino acids. The V gene's germline CDR1 is SGHRS and CDR2 YFSETQ. The CDR3 DNA reads as TGCGCCCCCGGGCAGGCGAACACCGGGGAGCTGTTTTTT. This sequence encodes CAPGQANTGELFF.

Turning to this clonotype: The junction departs from the called germline gene at one end, perhaps through a read error. This chain connects TRBV7-2 to TRBJ2-1; D gene ambiguous. Germline V gives CDR1 SGHTA, CDR2 FQGNSA. The CDR3 loop spans 14 amino acids. Written as DNA, the CDR3 is TGTGCCGGCAGCCCGAGTCACGACTACAATGAGCAGTTCTTC. The encoded protein is CAGSPSHDYNEQFF.

This clonotype was seen a few times. This chain uses TRBV20-1 with TRBJ2-1, with 13 bases aligning to TRBD2. Trimming at V came to 5 bases and at J to 12 bases, leaving 10 bases not matched to a gene. Germline loops: CDR1 DFQATT, CDR2 SNEGSKA (reference sequence). This CDR3 comprises 14 residues. CDR3 sequence reads: CSAVGLAGTNRQFF. Written as DNA, the CDR3 is TGCAGTGCTGTGGGACTAGCGGGGACCAACCGGCAGTTCTTC.

The chain carries TRBV29-1 and TRBJ2-3; D is undetermined. V was clipped by 2 bases and J by 1 base, with 13 bases between them. This CDR3 spans 15 amino acids. Germline-derived CDR1 and CDR2 are SQVTM and ANQGSEA. The CDR3: CSVELFGSGTDTQYF. CDR3 coding DNA: TGCAGCGTTGAATTATTCGGTTCTGGCACAGATACGCAGTATTTT.

This clonotype has ten or more counts. The rearrangement joins TRBV6-2 or TRBV6-3 to TRBJ2-5; D is possibly TRBD1 (5 bases). Trimming removed 0 bases from V and 6 bases from J, with 11 bases in between. CDR3 length: 14 amino acids. Germline V gene data show CDR1 as MNHEY and CDR2 as SVGEGT. The CDR3 reads CASSYSGVLQTQYF. DNA for the CDR3: TGTGCCAGCAGTTACTCAGGGGTTTTGCAGACCCAGTACTTC.

V gene TRBV5-1 combines with J gene TRBJ1-4, with a weak D call TRBD1 (6 bases). This CDR3 has 14 amino acids. Looked up from germline, CDR1 is SGHRS and CDR2 is YFSETQ. The ends were cut back, 5 bases at V and 7 bases at J, with 15 bases in the middle. CDR3 nucleotide sequence: TGCGCCAGCAGTGCGGGGGCTACGTCTGAAAAACTGTTTTTT. Translating gives CASSAGATSEKLFF. Variable domain in full (rest from reference TRBV5-1 and TRBJ1-4): KAGVTQTPRYLIKTRGQQVTLSCSPISGHRSVSWYQQTPGQGLQFLFEYFSETQRNKGNFPGRFSGRQFSNSRSEMNVSTLELGDSALYLCASSAGATSEKLFFGSGTQLSVL.

Only a few counts were recorded for this clonotype. This sequence joins TRBV10-3 and TRBJ1-5, with D maybe TRBD1 (5 bases). Trimming stripped 6 bases from V and 7 bases from J, with 16 bases between. From germline, CDR1 is ENHRY and CDR2 SYGVKD. The CDR3 is 14 amino acids. The CDR3 here is CAIRKQGEEQPQHF. DNA for the CDR3: TGTGCCATCAGGAAGCAGGGAGAAGAACAGCCCCAGCATTTT.

This clonotype was seen a handful of times. The rearrangement links TRBV7-9 to TRBJ2-1; D unclear. TRBJ2-7 explains the end of the DNA better; the J call may be wrong. Germline V lookup: CDR1 SEHNR, CDR2 FQNEAQ (reference sequence). CDR3 length: 14 residues. The CDR3 here is CASSLNTVAYEQYF. CDR3 coding DNA: TGTGCCAGCAGCTTAAATACCGTAGCCTACGAGCAGTACTTC.

A word on this clonotype: The junction and the germline gene differ at one end; a read error may be behind it. The rearrangement joins TRBV6-2 or TRBV6-3 to TRBJ1-2; D is perhaps TRBD1 (5 bases). The CDR3 totals 13 residues. Germline V gene data show CDR1 as MNHEY and CDR2 as SVGEGT. CDR3 in amino acids: CASGPRQTSSTAF. In DNA form, the CDR3 reads TGTGCCAGCGGACCTAGACAGACATCCTCTACGGCCTTC.

The chain links TRBV6-2 or TRBV6-3 to TRBJ2-3; 7 bases agree with TRBD2. Germline trimming cut 8 bases from V and 1 base from J; bases unmatched to any gene: 3. This CDR3 is 13 amino acids long. Germline values: CDR1 MNHEY, CDR2 SVGEGT. CDR3 bases: TGTGCCAGCCTCCGGGGGGGCACAGATACGCAGTATTTT. Its translation: CASLRGGTDTQYF.

The chain combines TRBV6-5 with TRBJ1-6; 9 bases align to TRBD1. With 5 bases clipped from V and 9 bases from J, the junction kept 8 bases outside the gene matches. Germline V gene data show CDR1 as MNHEY and CDR2 as SVGAGI. The CDR3 runs to 15 residues. The CDR3 sequence is CASSPQGASTSPLHF. Written as DNA, the CDR3 is TGTGCCAGCAGTCCACAGGGGGCTTCTACTTCACCCCTCCACTTT.

This chain uses TRBV7-2 with TRBJ1-2; no clear D gene. Germline CDR1 reads SGHTA; CDR2 reads FQGNSA. The ends were cut back, 0 bases at V and 2 bases at J, with 10 bases in the middle. The CDR3 sequence is 15 residues long. CDR3 DNA: TGTGCCAGCAGCTTAGCTGCACAGACAAACTATGGCTACACCTTC. Its translation: CASSLAAQTNYGYTF. Together with reference TRBV7-2 and TRBJ1-2, the CDR3 gives the full variable domain: GAGVSQSPSNKVTEKGKDVELRCDPISGHTALYWYRQSLGQGLEFLIYFQGNSAPDKSGLPSDRFSAERTGGSVSTLTIQRTQQEDSAVYLCASSLAAQTNYGYTFGSGTRLTVV.

This clonotype was detected only a few times. The chain joins TRBV10-3 to TRBJ1-1; D is undetermined. Germline V gene sequence: CDR1 ENHRY, CDR2 SYGVKD. Trimming shortened V by 5 bases and J by 1 base, and 11 bases separated the two germline ends. CDR3 length: 14 residues. The CDR3 region is CAISPTASNTEAFF. CDR3 DNA: TGTGCCATCAGTCCGACGGCCTCGAACACTGAAGCTTTCTTT.

This chain links TRBV7-9 with TRBJ2-1, with a possible D match to TRBD2 (6 bases). The V gene lost 5 bases and the J gene lost 8 bases, with 22 bases spanning the gap. The CDR3 has 16 amino acids. The germline V gene has CDR1 SEHNR and CDR2 FQNEAQ (reference sequence). The CDR3, as DNA: TGTGCCAGCAGCCGACCTAGCGTTCCAGATACCTATGAGCAGTTCTTC. This sequence encodes CASSRPSVPDTYEQFF. The complete variable domain, with remaining parts taken from reference TRBV7-9 and TRBJ2-1, reads DTGVSQNPRHKITKRGQNVTFRCDPISEHNRLYWYRQTLGQGPEFLTYFQNEAQLEKSRLLSDRFSAERPKGSFSTLEIQRTEQGDSAMYLCASSRPSVPDTYEQFFGPGTRLTVL.

The chain links TRBV7-2 to TRBJ2-3, with D unclear. Deletions cut 9 bases from V and 0 bases from J, with 16 bases between. The CDR3 runs 15 residues. Germline V gene data show CDR1 as SGHTA and CDR2 as FQGNSA. CDR3 in amino acids: CASSPRPYSTDTQYF. The CDR3 nucleotides read TGTGCCAGTAGCCCCCGACCATATAGCACAGATACGCAGTATTTT.

J is TRBJ2-7 and V is TRBV19, with D tentatively TRBD1 (6 bases). V was trimmed by 6 bases and J by 6 bases, leaving 15 bases between them. The CDR3 runs to 13 residues. CDR1 and CDR2 (germline): LNHDA, SQIVND (reference sequence). The CDR3 DNA reads TGTGCCAGTAGAGCCACAGGGACGCGCGAGCAGTACTTC. This codes for CASRATGTREQYF.

The chain has TRBV7-9 and TRBJ2-3; D may match TRBD1 or TRBD2 (5 bases each). Germline loops: CDR1 SEHNR, CDR2 FQNEAQ (reference sequence). CDR3 length: 16 residues. V shed 3 bases and J shed 6 bases, with 19 bases lying between them. This chain's CDR3 is CASSFGASTGPDTQYF. The CDR3, as DNA: TGTGCCAGCAGCTTTGGGGCTAGCACAGGTCCGGATACGCAGTATTTT.